This T cell receptor (beta chain) derives from a study of blood T cells in healthy people across ages. General study findings and limits: Unsorted PBMCs prevented conclusive naive versus antigen-experienced comparison.

The donors, all healthy, were Caucasians living in Russia, aged about 6 to 90. Isolating PBMCs gave at least 6 million of these cells per sample. This clonotype has only a few counts. Its antigen is currently unknown. For the second PCR, which ran for roughly 7 to 11 cycles, a sample-barcoded 5' primer and a J-beta primer mix were used. TCRdb re-called the 5' RACE reads through MiXCR, storing one row per CDR3 protein. The profile shows some 1.7 million distinct CDR3 sequences, 28% of them singletons. The sequenced sample consisted of blood. The sequence was obtained from a woman in her 30s in good health.

For the CDR3, the DNA is TGTGCCAGCAGCCTGGCAAGTTTCTCCTACGAGCAGTACTTC. Translation gives CASSLASFSYEQYF. The V call is TRBV5-5, the J call TRBJ2-7; D unclear. The V end lost 4 bases, the J end lost 0 bases, and 11 bases lay between the germline ends. CDR1 and CDR2 (germline): SGHKS, YYEKEE (reference sequence). The CDR3 is 14 residues long.